The 21 T cell receptor beta chains presented below share a single source sample, sequenced in a study of shared clonotypes between healthy human individuals. Some clones are missing from TCRdb's copy, which holds only in-frame ones; the method was immunoSEQ multiplex PCR. Seen here are around 2.1 million clones, under 97% observed once, and the top ten hold roughly 0.13%. Material for sequencing was naive CD4+ T cells sorted from blood. This sample's subset: CD45RA+ positively selected. The receptors derive from a man aged 18 to 29 in good health.

J is TRBJ2-3 and V is TRBV23-1; 9 bases map to TRBD2. TRBV23-1 is an open reading frame, and its role is uncertain. The trim removed 6 bases at V and 5 bases at J, leaving 12 bases unmatched. CDR3 size: 16 residues. For the CDR3, the DNA is TGCGCCAGCAGATCCCCTAGCGGGGCAAGTCAAGATACGCAGTATTTT. Its translation is CASRSPSGASQDTQYF.

This chain joins TRBV18 and TRBJ2-2; D remains ambiguous. This CDR3 region has 14 residues. Germline lookup yields CDR1 KGHSH and CDR2 LQKENI. Trimming removed 6 bases at V and 0 bases at J, with 8 bases between. CDR3 nucleotides: TGTGCCAGCTCTTTCCAGGCGAACACCGGGGAGCTGTTTTTT. Translated, it gives CASSFQANTGELFF.

J is TRBJ1-5 and V is TRBV30; D perhaps matches TRBD1 (5 bases). Trimming shortened V by 1 base and J by 3 bases, and 10 bases separated the two germline ends. The CDR3 loop spans 14 amino acids. CDR1 and CDR2 (germline): GTSNPN, SVGIG (reference sequence). The CDR3 loop is CAWSGRQHNQPQHF. CDR3 coding DNA: TGTGCCTGGAGTGGAAGACAGCACAATCAGCCCCAGCATTTT.

CDR3 region: CASTAADLTGANEKLFF. CDR3 coding DNA: TGTGCCAGCACCGCTGCCGACTTGACAGGGGCTAATGAAAAACTGTTTTTT. This rearrangement joins TRBV28 to TRBJ1-4, with 8 bases identical to TRBD1. From germline, CDR1 is MDHEN and CDR2 SYDVKM. J gave up 3 bases and V 7 bases, and 13 bases lay outside the gene matches. This CDR3 is 17 amino acids long. The entire variable domain, with the rest obtained from reference TRBV28 and TRBJ1-4, is as follows: DVKVTQSSRYLVKRTGEKVFLECVQDMDHENMFWYRQDPGLGLRLIYFSYDVKMKEKGDIPEGYSVSREKKERFSLILESASTNQTSMYLCASTAADLTGANEKLFFGSGTQLSVL.

This chain links TRBV30 with TRBJ2-7; 9 bases match TRBD2. J lost 9 bases, V lost 1 base, and 10 bases had no gene match. From germline, CDR1 is GTSNPN and CDR2 SVGIG (reference sequence). The CDR3 is made up of 14 amino acids. The CDR3 nucleotides read TGTGCCTGGAGTGCAAGTAGCGGGAGAACAGGGCAGTACTTC. It encodes CAWSASSGRTGQYF.

The chain is built from TRBV15 and TRBJ1-2; TRBD1 aligns across 9 bases. Germline assignment: CDR1 LNHNV and CDR2 YYDKDF (reference sequence). The length of the CDR3 is 17 residues. After removal of 1 base from V and 10 bases from J, the junction contained 16 bases not matched to a gene. CDR3 sequence (DNA): TGTGCCACCAGCAGAGGAAGGACAGGGGCCGTTGGGCCTGTCTACACCTTC. Its protein is CATSRGRTGAVGPVYTF.

The CDR3 sequence: CASSLDRGSKAFF. The CDR3 DNA follows: TGCGCCAGCAGCTTGGACAGGGGAAGTAAAGCTTTCTTT. The rearrangement joins TRBV5-1 to TRBJ1-1; 7 positions agree with TRBD1. Per germline, CDR1 SGHRS and CDR2 YFSETQ. V was clipped by 0 bases and J by 9 bases; unmatched bases: 5. The CDR3 is 13 residues long.

The chain's CDR3 is CAWGDSGGNQPQHF. In DNA, the CDR3 is TGTGCCTGGGGAGACTCAGGGGGCAATCAGCCCCAGCATTTT. V is TRBV30 and J is TRBJ1-5; D might be TRBD1 (6 bases). The CDR3 runs 14 residues. From germline, CDR1 is GTSNPN and CDR2 SVGIG (reference sequence). Trimming removed 5 bases from V and 2 bases from J, with 13 bases in between.

The V and J genes are TRBV28 and TRBJ1-2, with D perhaps matching TRBD1 (5 bases). V was shortened by 5 bases and J by 6 bases, with 7 bases between the two germline ends. Germline values: CDR1 MDHEN, CDR2 SYDVKM. The CDR3 spans 11 residues. CDR3 loop: CASSRGDGYTF. As DNA, the CDR3 is TGTGCCAGCAGTCGGGGCGATGGCTACACCTTC.

The chain uses TRBV25-1 and TRBJ1-6; 7 positions match TRBD1. CDR1 is MGHDK and CDR2 is SYGVNS in the germline V gene. The CDR3 contains 13 residues. Trimming took 5 bases from V and 8 from J; bases not matched to a gene: 3. In nucleotides, the CDR3 is TGTGCCAGCAGTTCCACAGGGGATTCACCCCTCCACTTT. Translating it yields CASSSTGDSPLHF.

The chain joins TRBV20-1 to TRBJ2-3, with no clear D. V lost 6 bases and J 5 bases, leaving 9 bases between the germline ends. There are 11 residues in the CDR3. Germline values: CDR1 DFQATT, CDR2 SNEGSKA (reference sequence). CDR3: CSASRLDTQYF. The CDR3 DNA reads TGCAGTGCCTCGCGTCTAGATACGCAGTATTTT.

V gene TRBV7-9 combines with J gene TRBJ1-2; TRBD1 agrees at 8 bases. Germline V lookup: CDR1 SEHNR, CDR2 FQNEAQ (reference sequence). The CDR3 loop spans 14 amino acids. The V gene end was trimmed by 3 bases and the J gene end by 6 bases; junction bases not matched to a gene: 6. The CDR3 sequence is CASSFPGQGDGYTF. CDR3 sequence (DNA): TGTGCCAGCAGCTTCCCTGGACAGGGAGATGGCTACACCTTC.

This chain links TRBV6-1 with TRBJ1-6, with D tentatively TRBD1 (5 bases). From germline, CDR1 is MNHNS and CDR2 SASEGT. CDR3 size: 17 residues. V was shortened by 1 base and J by 6 bases, with 16 bases between the two germline ends. CDR3: CASSEEGRHGANSPLHF. The CDR3 DNA reads as TGTGCCAGCAGTGAAGAGGGCAGGCATGGGGCTAATTCACCCCTCCACTTT.

CDR3 nucleotides: TGCGCCAGCAGCCCTGGACAGGGGGGTTTGACTGGGGCCAACGTCCTGACTTTC. Its translation is CASSPGQGGLTGANVLTF. The chain couples TRBV4-1 to TRBJ2-6, with TRBD1 identical over 10 bases. V shed 4 bases and J 2 bases; nucleotides not matched to a gene: 8. This CDR3 has 18 amino acids. Germline assignment: CDR1 MGHRA and CDR2 YSYEKL.

The chain is built from TRBV30 and TRBJ2-4; tentative D call: TRBD1 (5 bases). Trimming took 1 base from V and 0 from J, leaving 10 bases between them. This CDR3 has 15 residues. Germline-derived CDR1 and CDR2 are GTSNPN and SVGIG (reference sequence). The chain's CDR3 is CAWSADSLAKNIQYF. CDR3 nucleotide sequence: TGTGCCTGGAGTGCAGACAGCCTAGCCAAAAACATTCAGTACTTC.

In DNA form, the CDR3 reads TGTGCCAGCAGCGTAAACGGAAGGACAGGGGGCGGCACTGAAGCTTTCTTT. Translating gives CASSVNGRTGGGTEAFF. The chain uses TRBV5-4 and TRBJ1-1; 11 positions agree with TRBD1. CDR1 and CDR2 from the germline V gene are SGHNT and YYREEE (reference sequence). The ends lost 4 bases at V and 4 bases at J; junction bases unmatched: 12. The CDR3 extends over 17 amino acids.

The V and J genes are TRBV28 and TRBJ2-3; a weak D match, TRBD2 (6 bases). From germline, CDR1 is MDHEN and CDR2 SYDVKM. V was shortened by 4 bases and J by 0 bases, with 11 bases between the two germline ends. The CDR3 sequence is 15 residues long. For the CDR3, the DNA is TGTGCCAGCAGTTGGAGGGTGGCTAGCACAGATACGCAGTATTTT. Its translation is CASSWRVASTDTQYF.

This sequence joins TRBV6-5 and TRBJ2-2, with 7 bases lining up with TRBD1. With 6 bases clipped from V and 1 base from J, the junction kept 5 bases outside the gene matches. Germline CDR1 is MNHEY and CDR2 is SVGAGI. There are 15 residues in the CDR3. CDR3 loop: CASSPQGVNTGELFF. As DNA, the CDR3 is TGTGCCAGCAGCCCGCAGGGGGTGAACACCGGGGAGCTGTTTTTT.

This clone was detected only once. This chain links TRBV11-3 with TRBJ2-7; 9 bases match TRBD1. V was clipped by 1 base and J by 7 bases; unmatched bases: 17. Looked up from germline, CDR1 is SGHNT and CDR2 is YENEEA. This CDR3 spans 18 amino acids. The CDR3 coding sequence is TGTGCCAGCAGCTTAGTTCAGGGACAGGGATACCTCTACGAAGAGCAGTACTTC. This translates into CASSLVQGQGYLYEEQYF. The full variable domain, with the rest looked up from reference TRBV11-3 and TRBJ2-7, is EAGVVQSPRYKIIEKKQPVAFWCNPISGHNTLYWYLQNLGQGPELLIRYENEEAVDDSQLPKDRFSAERLKGVDSTLKIQPAELGDSAVYLCASSLVQGQGYLYEEQYFGPGTRLTVT.

The chain carries TRBV2 and TRBJ2-5; D call uncertain. V was trimmed by 6 bases and J by 5 bases, leaving 10 bases between them. This CDR3 is 12 amino acids long. CDR1 and CDR2 (germline): SNHLY, FYNNEI. The CDR3 DNA is TGTGCCAGCAGGGGGTTAAGCGAGACCCAGTACTTC. Translated: CASRGLSETQYF. The whole variable domain, remainder taken from reference TRBV2 and TRBJ2-5, is EPEVTQTPSHQVTQMGQEVILRCVPISNHLYFYWYRQILGQKVEFLVSFYNNEISEKSEIFDDQFSVERPDGSNFTLKIRSTKLEDSAMYFCASRGLSETQYFGPGTRLLVL.

About this clone: This sample also contains other DNA sequences that code for the same CDR3. The J gene is TRBJ2-2, the V gene TRBV7-2, with 13 bases that match TRBD2. Trimming at V came to 4 bases and at J to 6 bases, leaving 5 bases not matched to a gene. From germline, CDR1 is SGHTA and CDR2 FQGNSA. This CDR3 has 16 amino acids. CDR3 loop: CASSSGLAGASGELFF. As DNA, the CDR3 is TGTGCCAGCAGCTCTGGACTAGCGGGAGCATCCGGGGAGCTGTTTTTT. The full variable domain, its missing parts supplied by reference TRBV7-2 and TRBJ2-2, is GAGVSQSPSNKVTEKGKDVELRCDPISGHTALYWYRQSLGQGLEFLIYFQGNSAPDKSGLPSDRFSAERTGGSVSTLTIQRTQQEDSAVYLCASSSGLAGASGELFFGEGSRLTVL.